The clone carrying this TCR beta chain was seen at least ten times. The antigen remains undetermined. One entry per CDR3 protein results from TCRdb running MiXCR on the 5' RACE reads. The sample consists of 690,000 or so distinct CDR3 sequences, less than 10% of them appearing once. The entry originates in a study of identical twins. Germline V CDR1 and CDR2: SQVTM, ANQGSEA. CDR3 size: 14 residues. V shed 4 bases and J 4 bases; nucleotides not matched to a gene: 7. The study, taken as a whole, reports: Conclusions were drawn cross-sectionally by statistical analysis, without following the same donors.

The same data also contributed to another study, on yellow fever vaccine responses in identical twins.

V is TRBV29-1 and J is TRBJ2-3; 8 bases align to TRBD1. This TCR derives from a woman under 30 in good health. The sample consisted of PBMCs. The CDR3 sequence is CSVGTGPAADTQYF. The CDR3 DNA sequence: TGCAGCGTTGGGACAGGGCCCGCAGCAGATACGCAGTATTTT.